What follows are 17 T cell receptor beta chains derived from one specimen sequenced in a study of spatial heterogeneity in lung cancer. TCRdb re-called the 5' RACE reads through MiXCR, storing one row per CDR3 protein. The data hold roughly 39,000 distinct CDR3 sequences, with around 7.5% observed a single time. Time point reported: sample taken at primary tumor resection. Extraction of whole RNA from tumor, nontumor lung or frozen PBMC preceded unsorted sequencing. Here the sequenced sample was PBMCs, taken at surgery. All receptors derive from a male donor with early-stage non-small cell lung cancer.

This clonotype has only a few counts. J is TRBJ2-7 and V is TRBV10-3, with D tentatively TRBD1 (6 bases). The CDR3 runs 14 residues. The germline V and J ends were trimmed by 3 bases and 5 bases, with 14 bases remaining between them. Germline V gene lookup returns CDR1 ENHRY and CDR2 SYGVKD. The CDR3 bases are TGTGCCATCAGTGATGCAGGGGCGAAGAACGAGCAGTACTTC. It is translated as CAISDAGAKNEQYF.

This clonotype was seen at least ten times. The chain's CDR3 is CASRPTGTSGNNEQFF. CDR3 DNA: TGTGCCAGTAGACCGACCGGGACTAGCGGCAACAATGAGCAGTTCTTC. The V gene is TRBV6-2 or TRBV6-3, the J gene TRBJ2-1; 11 bases fit TRBD2. Germline V gene lookup returns CDR1 MNHEY and CDR2 SVGEGT. Trimming removed 9 bases from V and 5 bases from J; junction bases left unmatched: 12. CDR3 length: 16 residues.

This clonotype was detected ten times or more. The J gene is TRBJ2-1, the V gene TRBV7-8; no definite D call. The V gene's germline CDR1 is SGHVS and CDR2 FQNEAQ. Trimming stripped 3 bases from V and 5 bases from J, with 2 bases between. This CDR3 comprises 11 residues. The CDR3 DNA follows: TGTGCCAGCAGCTTCCACAATGAGCAGTTCTTC. Protein: CASSFHNEQFF. The variable domain in full, completed from reference TRBV7-8 and TRBJ2-1, reads GAGVSQSPRYKVAKRGQDVALRCDPISGHVSLFWYQQALGQGPEFLTYFQNEAQLDKSGLPSDRFFAERPEGSVSTLKIQRTQQEDSAVYLCASSFHNEQFFGPGTRLTVL.

This clonotype showed up many times. This chain links TRBV6-5 with TRBJ2-4; TRBD1 agrees at 8 bases. Trimming took 6 bases from V and 1 from J; bases not matched to a gene: 5. The CDR3 runs 15 residues. The V gene's germline CDR1 is MNHEY and CDR2 SVGAGI. The CDR3 DNA is TGTGCCAGCAGCGGAAGGACAGGGGCCAAAAACATTCAGTACTTC. Translated: CASSGRTGAKNIQYF.

This clonotype showed up many times. The CDR3 here is CASRWRSNTEAFF. In DNA form, the CDR3 reads TGTGCCAGCAGATGGAGATCGAACACTGAAGCTTTCTTT. The chain combines TRBV7-9 with TRBJ1-1, with D uncertain. Per germline, CDR1 SEHNR and CDR2 FQNEAQ (reference sequence). Deletions cut 6 bases from V and 1 base from J, with 9 bases between. The length of the CDR3 is 13 residues. The whole variable domain, filled in from reference TRBV7-9 and TRBJ1-1, reads DTGVSQNPRHKITKRGQNVTFRCDPISEHNRLYWYRQTLGQGPEFLTYFQNEAQLEKSRLLSDRFSAERPKGSFSTLEIQRTEQGDSAMYLCASRWRSNTEAFFGQGTRLTVV.

Points on this clonotype: One junction end disagrees with the germline gene, perhaps due to a read error. This rearrangement joins TRBV29-1 to TRBJ1-1, with D perhaps TRBD1 (5 bases). The CDR3 is made up of 13 amino acids. Germline lookup yields CDR1 SQVTM and CDR2 ANQGSEA. CDR3 amino acids: CSAHRQLNTEASF. For the CDR3, the DNA is TGCAGCGCACACAGGCAACTAAACACTGAAGCTTCCTTT.

In this sample, this clonotype turned up many times. The chain carries TRBV6-5 and TRBJ2-5, with TRBD2 matching over 14 bases. The length of the CDR3 is 16 residues. The germline V gene has CDR1 MNHEY and CDR2 SVGAGI. V shed 4 bases, J shed 2 bases, and the junction held 3 bases outside the gene matches. The DNA of the CDR3 is TGTGCCAGCAGTTGGGGACTAGCGGGAGATCAAGAGACCCAGTACTTC. Protein: CASSWGLAGDQETQYF.

This clonotype was recorded many times. The chain recombines TRBV28 with TRBJ1-6, with D perhaps matching TRBD1 (5 bases). This CDR3 has 12 residues. Germline V lookup: CDR1 MDHEN, CDR2 SYDVKM. V shed 7 bases and J shed 7 bases, with 8 bases lying between them. Written as DNA, the CDR3 is TGTGCCAGCATTGGGGGGAATTCACCCCTCCACTTT. Protein product: CASIGGNSPLHF.

The chain joins TRBV19 to TRBJ2-1; 10 bases agree with TRBD1. J lost 4 bases, V lost 4 bases, and 7 bases had no gene match. The germline V gene encodes CDR1 LNHDA and CDR2 SQIVND (reference sequence). The CDR3 contains 16 residues. CDR3 sequence: CASSSPGTGVYNEQFF. The CDR3 DNA is TGTGCCAGTAGTAGCCCCGGGACAGGGGTGTACAATGAGCAGTTCTTC.

There are many counts of this clonotype. The chain uses TRBV7-3 and TRBJ2-3, with a weak D call TRBD1 (6 bases). CDR3 length: 14 residues. V lost 3 bases and J 6 bases, leaving 13 bases between the germline ends. Per germline, CDR1 SGHTA and CDR2 FQGTGA. For the CDR3, the DNA is TGTGCCAGCAGCTTTGGGACAATGGACGATACGCAGTATTTT. It encodes CASSFGTMDDTQYF.

The sample holds many counts of this clonotype. The chain links TRBV7-9 to TRBJ1-1, with TRBD1 as a possible D gene (5 bases). Germline lookup yields CDR1 SEHNR and CDR2 FQNEAQ (reference sequence). The CDR3 totals 15 residues. V was cut by 5 bases and J by 1 base, with 14 bases left in between. The CDR3 DNA is TGTGCCAGCAGCCCCTGGGCAGGGACGAACACTGAAGCTTTCTTT. As protein: CASSPWAGTNTEAFF.

A note on this clonotype: Just one base apart from a much larger clone, this may be a read error. The V gene is TRBV7-9, the J gene TRBJ2-2, with TRBD1 matching over 7 bases. The CDR3 has 12 residues. Per the germline V gene, CDR1 is SEHNR and CDR2 is FQNEAQ (reference sequence). V lost 4 bases, J lost 7 bases, and 0 bases stayed unmatched. The CDR3 is CASSWDSGELFF. CDR3 coding DNA: TGTGCCAGCAGCTGGGACAGCGGGGAGCTGTTTTTT.

This clonotype was observed at least ten times. The rearrangement links TRBV28 to TRBJ1-1, with D maybe TRBD1 (5 bases). V shed 5 bases and J shed 1 base, with 14 bases lying between them. Per the germline V gene, CDR1 is MDHEN and CDR2 is SYDVKM. CDR3 length: 15 amino acids. The chain's CDR3 is CASSPSFGGNTEAFF. The CDR3 DNA reads as TGTGCCAGCAGTCCTTCCTTTGGGGGGAACACTGAAGCTTTCTTT.

This clonotype has only one observation. The chain joins TRBV15 to TRBJ2-5; the D is unclear. V was clipped by 0 bases and J by 5 bases, with 13 bases between them. CDR1 LNHNV and CDR2 YYDKDF come from the germline V gene (reference sequence). This CDR3 comprises 15 residues. CDR3 region: CATSRDPSSEETQYF. CDR3 DNA sequence: TGTGCCACCAGCAGAGATCCGTCTAGTGAGGAGACCCAGTACTTC. The variable domain in full, with the rest retrieved from reference TRBV15 and TRBJ2-5, is DAMVIQNPRYQVTQFGKPVTLSCSQTLNHNVMYWYQQKSSQAPKLLFHYYDKDFNNEADTPDNFQSRRPNTSFCFLDIRSPGLGDTAMYLCATSRDPSSEETQYFGPGTRLLVL.

This clonotype was detected once. A read error may explain this, as a much larger clone is one base away. The CDR3 DNA reads TGTGCCAGCAGCAAGAGGTCAGGGAGCACAGATACGCAGTATTTT. Its translation: CASSKRSGSTDTQYF. The chain couples TRBV7-6 to TRBJ2-3; D is perhaps TRBD1 (5 bases). The germline V gene has CDR1 SGHVS and CDR2 FNYEAQ. The CDR3 spans 15 residues. V gave up 5 bases and J gave up 0 bases, with 12 bases separating them.

This clonotype was recorded many times. This sequence joins TRBV11-2 and TRBJ2-3, with 13 bases identical to TRBD2. Per the germline V gene, CDR1 is SGHAT and CDR2 is FQNNGV. The CDR3 length is 16 residues. V shed 1 base, J shed 4 bases, and the junction held 2 bases outside the gene matches. DNA for the CDR3: TGTGCCAGCAGCTTAGGAGGACTAGCGGGGGCAGATACGCAGTATTTT. Its translation: CASSLGGLAGADTQYF.

Many counts were recorded for this clonotype. The chain couples TRBV5-4 to TRBJ2-2; D possibly corresponds to TRBD1 (5 bases). V lost 0 bases and J 5 bases, leaving 11 bases between the germline ends. This CDR3 has 15 residues. CDR1 SGHNT and CDR2 YYREEE come from the germline V gene (reference sequence). The CDR3 nucleotides are TGTGCCAGCAGCTTGGGGGGCCAAGGGACCGGGGAGCTGTTTTTT. Its protein product is CASSLGGQGTGELFF. Looking up the rest from reference TRBV5-4 and TRBJ2-2 gives the full variable domain: ETGVTQSPTHLIKTRGQQVTLRCSSQSGHNTVSWYQQALGQGPQFIFQYYREEENGRGNFPPRFSGLQFPNYSSELNVNALELDDSALYLCASSLGGQGTGELFFGEGSRLTVL.